This T cell receptor beta chain derives from a study of Ad26.COV2.S vaccination and SARS-CoV-2 variants. Whole-study context: Ad26.COV2.S shots went into the muscle once or twice, 56 days apart.

Treatment reported: 15 to 20 received Ad26.COV2.S at low or high dose, single or two shots; roughly five received placebo; per-sample allocation not given. The study sampled participants on day 63 after the first vaccine or placebo injection. The sample came from a Boston adult aged 18-55 years. The administered vaccine (an Ad26 vector) expressed Wuhan-strain SARS-CoV-2 spike. The data were produced by immunoSEQ multiplex PCR, yet TCRdb's version contains in-frame clones alone and is incomplete. Among hundreds of thousands of clones listed, approximately 92% were seen once. CDR1 and CDR2 from the germline V gene are SNHLY and FYNNEI. The CDR3 totals 14 residues. V lost 6 bases, J lost 2 bases, and 13 bases lay in between. Of note for this clone: Its target is not known.

Study observations and caveats: Researchers reported similar non-spike TCR breadth in vaccine and placebo recipients.

The receptor comes from a person aged 18-60 years who received the Ad26.COV2.S COVID-19 vaccine or a placebo. The rearrangement links TRBV2 to TRBJ1-1; unclear D gene. The sample consisted of peripheral blood, taken in a trial of Ad26.COV2.S vaccine versus placebo. CDR3 sequence reads: CASRQADVNTEAFF. The CDR3 DNA follows: TGTGCCAGCAGACAAGCGGACGTAAACACTGAAGCTTTCTTT.